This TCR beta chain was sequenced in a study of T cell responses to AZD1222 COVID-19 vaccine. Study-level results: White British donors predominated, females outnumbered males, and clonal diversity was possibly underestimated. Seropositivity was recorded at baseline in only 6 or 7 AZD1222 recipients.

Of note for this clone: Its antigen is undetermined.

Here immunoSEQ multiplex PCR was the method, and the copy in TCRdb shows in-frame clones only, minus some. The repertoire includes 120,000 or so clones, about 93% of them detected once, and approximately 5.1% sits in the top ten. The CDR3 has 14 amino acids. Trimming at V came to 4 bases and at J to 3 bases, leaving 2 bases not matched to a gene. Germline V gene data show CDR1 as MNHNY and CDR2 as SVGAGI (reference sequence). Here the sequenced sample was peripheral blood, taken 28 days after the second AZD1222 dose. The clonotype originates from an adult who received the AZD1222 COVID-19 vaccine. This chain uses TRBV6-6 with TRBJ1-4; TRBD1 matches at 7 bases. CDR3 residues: CASSSGQSNEKLFF. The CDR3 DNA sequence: TGTGCCAGCAGTTCGGGACAGTCTAATGAAAAACTGTTTTTT.